This T cell receptor (beta chain) was documented in a study of blood T cell repertoires in COVID-19. About the study: COVID-19 samples collected from the United States, Italy and Spain covered acute and convalescent phases. T cells, B-cell-depleted T cells, or PBMCs provided the cDNA or gDNA that served as material.

Seattle patient enrollment occurred during active infection, with longitudinal follow-up thereafter. Unmatched junction bases numbered 11, after V lost 5 bases and J lost 11 bases. Germline loops: CDR1 SGHVS, CDR2 FQNEAQ. The CDR3 loop spans 13 amino acids. How the authors handled the data: The authors estimated nucleated cell counts from reference gene primer amplification. The repertoire was sequenced with immunoSEQ multiplex PCR; TCRdb's copy has only in-frame clones and lacks some. For V, J and clone size, that table is used; D and trimming come from the DNA. The sample has roughly 90,000 clones; approximately 88% are singletons.

The sequencing input was peripheral blood. The receptor was isolated from a man between 45 and 60 years old with COVID-19, enrolled during active disease. The V gene is TRBV7-8, the J gene TRBJ1-2, with 7 bases lining up with TRBD1. The CDR3 nucleotides read TGTGCCAGCAGCCTAGGAGGACAGGCGCTTTACACCTTC. Its translation: CASSLGGQALYTF.